The rows below give T cell receptor beta chains drawn from one sample of a study of blood T cell repertoires in COVID-19. Profiling relied on immunoSEQ multiplex PCR, and the TCRdb table lists in-frame clones only, not all of them. The sample contains around 140,000 clones, roughly 79% of which appear only once. Sequencing input: peripheral blood. Receptors were obtained from a woman aged 55 to 70 with acute or convalescent COVID-19. The CDR3 runs from the conserved cysteine through the conserved F or W. The order of the fields is D gene, clone size, J gene, CDR3 length, V gene, CDR3 protein, CDR3 DNA. D genes are given only for firm matches. Expanded clones get a size class; other rows say once, few or many, or leave the size out.

d_call: TRBD2
clone_size: -
j_call: TRBJ2-2
cdr3_length: 18
v_call: TRBV24-1
cdr3_aa: CATSETLAGGWNTGELFF
cdr3_nt: TGTGCCACCAGTGAAACCCTAGCGGGAGGATGGAACACCGGGGAGCTGTTTTTT

d_call: -
clone_size: -
j_call: TRBJ2-1
cdr3_length: 14
v_call: TRBV6-5
cdr3_aa: CASSYRSSYNEQFF
cdr3_nt: TGTGCCAGCAGTTATCGGAGCTCCTACAATGAGCAGTTCTTC

d_call: -
clone_size: once
j_call: TRBJ2-7
cdr3_length: 13
v_call: TRBV2
cdr3_aa: CASSVLDIYEQYF
cdr3_nt: TGTGCCAGCAGTGTGTTAGATATCTACGAGCAGTACTTC

d_call: TRBD2
clone_size: -
j_call: TRBJ2-1
cdr3_length: 15
v_call: TRBV29-1
cdr3_aa: CSVGATSGSYNEQFF
cdr3_nt: TGCAGCGTGGGGGCCACTAGCGGGTCCTACAATGAGCAGTTCTTC

d_call: -
clone_size: -
j_call: TRBJ2-1
cdr3_length: 13
v_call: TRBV5-4
cdr3_aa: CASSLETYNEQFF
cdr3_nt: TGTGCCAGCAGCCTAGAAACCTACAATGAGCAGTTCTTC

d_call: TRBD1
clone_size: -
j_call: TRBJ1-2
cdr3_length: 14
v_call: TRBV7-2
cdr3_aa: CASSLGGTGGGYTF
cdr3_nt: TGTGCCAGCAGCTTAGGAGGGACAGGGGGAGGCTACACCTTC

d_call: TRBD2
clone_size: -
j_call: TRBJ2-1
cdr3_length: 20
v_call: TRBV7-6
cdr3_aa: CASSLLPGLAGGTDWNEQFF
cdr3_nt: TGTGCCAGCAGCTTACTCCCCGGACTAGCGGGAGGAACGGACTGGAATGAGCAGTTCTTC

d_call: TRBD1
clone_size: -
j_call: TRBJ1-5
cdr3_length: 15
v_call: TRBV6-6
cdr3_aa: CASSYSGQAGQPQHF
cdr3_nt: TGTGCCAGCAGTTACTCCGGACAGGCCGGACAGCCCCAGCATTTT

d_call: TRBD2
clone_size: once
j_call: TRBJ2-1
cdr3_length: 17
v_call: TRBV19
cdr3_aa: CASRGLAGHQSYNEQFF
cdr3_nt: TGTGCCAGTAGGGGACTAGCGGGTCACCAAAGCTACAATGAGCAGTTCTTC

d_call: TRBD2
clone_size: -
j_call: TRBJ2-3
cdr3_length: 12
v_call: TRBV29-1
cdr3_aa: CSVLADTDTQYF
cdr3_nt: TGCAGCGTACTAGCGGACACAGATACGCAGTATTTT

d_call: -
clone_size: few
j_call: TRBJ2-6
cdr3_length: 18
v_call: TRBV3-1/TRBV3-2
cdr3_aa: CASSQVSAGLFGANVLTF
cdr3_nt: TGTGCCAGCAGCCAAGTTTCGGCAGGGCTTTTTGGGGCCAACGTCCTGACTTTC

d_call: TRBD1
clone_size: -
j_call: TRBJ2-3
cdr3_length: 16
v_call: TRBV27
cdr3_aa: CASSPLDRVGTDTQYF
cdr3_nt: TGTGCCAGCAGCCCTCTAGACAGGGTGGGCACAGATACGCAGTATTTT

d_call: TRBD1
clone_size: -
j_call: TRBJ1-1
cdr3_length: 14
v_call: TRBV29-1
cdr3_aa: CSAGQGAWDTEAFF
cdr3_nt: TGCAGCGCCGGACAGGGGGCTTGGGACACTGAAGCTTTCTTT

d_call: -
clone_size: -
j_call: TRBJ2-7
cdr3_length: 17
v_call: TRBV18
cdr3_aa: CASSTTPLDSRSYEQYF
cdr3_nt: TGTGCCAGCTCAACCACCCCCTTAGACAGTCGCTCCTACGAGCAGTACTTC

d_call: TRBD2
clone_size: -
j_call: TRBJ2-1
cdr3_length: 16
v_call: TRBV27
cdr3_aa: CASSLQVAGADNEQFF
cdr3_nt: TGTGCCAGCAGTTTACAAGTAGCGGGAGCAGACAATGAGCAGTTCTTC

d_call: TRBD1
clone_size: -
j_call: TRBJ1-2
cdr3_length: 17
v_call: TRBV28
cdr3_aa: CASSPAGTGNILYGYTF
cdr3_nt: TGTGCCAGCAGTCCAGCCGGGACAGGGAATATTCTGTATGGCTACACCTTC

d_call: -
clone_size: -
j_call: TRBJ2-3
cdr3_length: 12
v_call: TRBV12-3/TRBV12-4
cdr3_aa: CASTQGTDTQYF
cdr3_nt: TGTGCCAGCACTCAGGGGACAGATACGCAGTATTTT

d_call: -
clone_size: -
j_call: TRBJ2-7
cdr3_length: 12
v_call: TRBV28
cdr3_aa: CASRPRENEQYF
cdr3_nt: TGTGCCAGCAGGCCGAGAGAGAACGAGCAGTACTTC

d_call: -
clone_size: -
j_call: TRBJ2-7
cdr3_length: 13
v_call: TRBV6-1
cdr3_aa: CASSEGLLYEQYF
cdr3_nt: TGTGCCAGCAGTGAAGGACTACTATACGAGCAGTACTTC

d_call: TRBD2
clone_size: few
j_call: TRBJ2-7
cdr3_length: 13
v_call: TRBV12-3/TRBV12-4
cdr3_aa: CASSLAGGYEQYF
cdr3_nt: TGTGCCAGCTCCTTAGCGGGAGGCTACGAGCAGTACTTC

d_call: TRBD2
clone_size: -
j_call: TRBJ2-3
cdr3_length: 13
v_call: TRBV12-3/TRBV12-4
cdr3_aa: CASTPLAGGKQYF
cdr3_nt: TGTGCCAGCACCCCGTTAGCGGGAGGAAAGCAGTATTTT

d_call: -
clone_size: -
j_call: TRBJ2-3
cdr3_length: 14
v_call: TRBV30
cdr3_aa: CAWSTPGSTDTQYF
cdr3_nt: TGTGCCTGGAGCACCCCGGGGAGCACAGATACGCAGTATTTT

d_call: TRBD1
clone_size: -
j_call: TRBJ2-7
cdr3_length: 16
v_call: TRBV27
cdr3_aa: CASSLPGTGGGRKQYF
cdr3_nt: TGTGCCAGCAGTTTACCCGGGACAGGGGGCGGTAGGAAGCAGTACTTC

d_call: -
clone_size: -
j_call: TRBJ1-2
cdr3_length: 11
v_call: TRBV12-3/TRBV12-4
cdr3_aa: CASSPGRGYTF
cdr3_nt: TGTGCCAGCAGCCCCGGGAGGGGCTACACCTTC

d_call: TRBD1
clone_size: -
j_call: TRBJ2-4
cdr3_length: 15
v_call: TRBV9
cdr3_aa: CASSVGGGQQNIQYF
cdr3_nt: TGTGCCAGCAGCGTAGGTGGGGGACAGCAAAACATTCAGTACTTC

d_call: -
clone_size: -
j_call: TRBJ2-5
cdr3_length: 16
v_call: TRBV10-3
cdr3_aa: CAISDPGVFRQETQYF
cdr3_nt: TGTGCCATCAGTGATCCAGGGGTATTCCGCCAAGAGACCCAGTACTTC

d_call: TRBD2
clone_size: -
j_call: TRBJ2-1
cdr3_length: 16
v_call: TRBV11-1
cdr3_aa: CASSLYGGRAYNEQFF
cdr3_nt: TGTGCCAGCAGCTTATACGGCGGGAGGGCCTACAATGAGCAGTTCTTC

d_call: -
clone_size: -
j_call: TRBJ2-5
cdr3_length: 15
v_call: TRBV28
cdr3_aa: CASSLLGRDWETQYF
cdr3_nt: TGTGCCAGCAGTTTATTAGGTCGGGACTGGGAGACCCAGTACTTC

d_call: -
clone_size: -
j_call: TRBJ2-1
cdr3_length: 15
v_call: TRBV25-1
cdr3_aa: CASSEYSGTYGEQFF
cdr3_nt: TGTGCCAGCAGTGAATATTCAGGGACATACGGTGAGCAGTTCTTC

d_call: TRBD2
clone_size: -
j_call: TRBJ2-1
cdr3_length: 13
v_call: TRBV3-1/TRBV3-2
cdr3_aa: CASSQDLAGVQFF
cdr3_nt: TGTGCCAGCAGCCAGGACCTAGCGGGAGTGCAGTTCTTC

d_call: TRBD1
clone_size: -
j_call: TRBJ2-1
cdr3_length: 16
v_call: TRBV11-3
cdr3_aa: CASSPTGQGPFNEQFF
cdr3_nt: TGTGCCAGCAGCCCCACTGGACAGGGGCCGTTCAATGAGCAGTTCTTC

d_call: -
clone_size: once
j_call: TRBJ2-7
cdr3_length: 14
v_call: TRBV21-1
cdr3_aa: CARDEGRGSYEQYF
cdr3_nt: TGTGCCAGAGACGAAGGTCGGGGATCCTACGAGCAGTACTTC

d_call: TRBD1
clone_size: -
j_call: TRBJ2-3
cdr3_length: 14
v_call: TRBV6-5
cdr3_aa: CASRDRGPTDTQYF
cdr3_nt: TGTGCCAGCAGGGACAGGGGGCCCACAGATACGCAGTATTTT

d_call: TRBD2
clone_size: -
j_call: TRBJ2-7
cdr3_length: 17
v_call: TRBV5-1
cdr3_aa: CASSPGTSGSFDHEQYF
cdr3_nt: TGCGCCAGCAGCCCGGGGACTAGCGGGAGCTTTGATCACGAGCAGTACTTC

d_call: -
clone_size: -
j_call: TRBJ2-2
cdr3_length: 18
v_call: TRBV7-3
cdr3_aa: CASSLSPDSRFRTGELFF
cdr3_nt: TGTGCCAGCAGCTTAAGCCCTGACTCTAGGTTCCGGACCGGGGAGCTGTTTTTT

d_call: TRBD1
clone_size: -
j_call: TRBJ2-7
cdr3_length: 15
v_call: TRBV14
cdr3_aa: CASSQAGTGWYEQYF
cdr3_nt: TGTGCCAGCAGCCAAGCCGGGACAGGGTGGTACGAGCAGTACTTC

d_call: TRBD2
clone_size: -
j_call: TRBJ2-4
cdr3_length: 15
v_call: TRBV15
cdr3_aa: CATRAGGLAKNIQYF
cdr3_nt: TGTGCCACCAGAGCGGGAGGACTAGCCAAAAACATTCAGTACTTC

d_call: -
clone_size: -
j_call: TRBJ1-3
cdr3_length: 16
v_call: TRBV7-8
cdr3_aa: CASSSSTGTGGNTIYF
cdr3_nt: TGTGCCAGCAGCTCCTCTACGGGAACGGGTGGAAACACCATATATTTT

d_call: -
clone_size: -
j_call: TRBJ1-1
cdr3_length: 14
v_call: TRBV9
cdr3_aa: CASSVAGVNTEAFF
cdr3_nt: TGTGCCAGCAGCGTAGCAGGGGTGAACACTGAAGCTTTCTTT

d_call: -
clone_size: -
j_call: TRBJ2-1
cdr3_length: 16
v_call: TRBV18
cdr3_aa: CASSLNQLRSYNEQFF
cdr3_nt: TGTGCCAGCTCACTAAACCAACTTAGATCCTACAATGAGCAGTTCTTC

d_call: -
clone_size: -
j_call: TRBJ1-5
cdr3_length: 15
v_call: TRBV5-5
cdr3_aa: CASRWSVQGGQPQHF
cdr3_nt: TGTGCCAGCAGATGGTCAGTGCAGGGCGGACAGCCCCAGCATTTT

d_call: -
clone_size: -
j_call: TRBJ1-4
cdr3_length: 11
v_call: TRBV6-5
cdr3_aa: CASSGGPKLFF
cdr3_nt: TGTGCCAGCAGCGGAGGGCCAAAACTGTTTTTT

d_call: TRBD2
clone_size: once
j_call: TRBJ2-5
cdr3_length: 16
v_call: TRBV4-1
cdr3_aa: CASSQVTGTRKETQYF
cdr3_nt: TGCGCCAGCAGCCAAGTTACGGGGACTAGAAAGGAGACCCAGTACTTC

d_call: -
clone_size: -
j_call: TRBJ2-1
cdr3_length: 18
v_call: TRBV9
cdr3_aa: CASSAHFRVSGTYNEQFF
cdr3_nt: TGTGCCAGCAGCGCACACTTCCGGGTTAGCGGAACCTACAATGAGCAGTTCTTC

d_call: -
clone_size: -
j_call: TRBJ1-6
cdr3_length: 14
v_call: TRBV2
cdr3_aa: CASSFDLRSSPLHF
cdr3_nt: TGTGCCAGCAGTTTCGACCTCCGGAGTTCACCCCTCCACTTT

d_call: TRBD1
clone_size: -
j_call: TRBJ1-3
cdr3_length: 14
v_call: TRBV5-5
cdr3_aa: CASSRTGAGNTIYF
cdr3_nt: TGTGCCAGCAGCAGGACAGGGGCTGGAAACACCATATATTTT

d_call: TRBD1
clone_size: -
j_call: TRBJ1-3
cdr3_length: 13
v_call: TRBV7-8
cdr3_aa: CASWGQFGNTIYF
cdr3_nt: TGTGCCAGCTGGGGACAGTTTGGAAACACCATATATTTT

d_call: -
clone_size: -
j_call: TRBJ1-5
cdr3_length: 14
v_call: TRBV28
cdr3_aa: CAISDYNSNQPQHF
cdr3_nt: TGTGCCATCTCGGACTACAATAGCAATCAGCCCCAGCATTTT

d_call: TRBD1
clone_size: -
j_call: TRBJ1-5
cdr3_length: 15
v_call: TRBV6-5
cdr3_aa: CASRDDRVSFQPQHF
cdr3_nt: TGTGCCAGCAGGGACGACAGGGTTTCCTTTCAGCCCCAGCATTTT

d_call: -
clone_size: -
j_call: TRBJ2-7
cdr3_length: 13
v_call: TRBV30
cdr3_aa: CAWSVGQGYEQYF
cdr3_nt: TGTGCCTGGAGTGTAGGGCAGGGCTACGAGCAGTACTTC

d_call: -
clone_size: few
j_call: TRBJ1-1
cdr3_length: 13
v_call: TRBV14
cdr3_aa: CASSQAEYTEAFF
cdr3_nt: TGTGCCAGCAGCCAAGCAGAATACACTGAAGCTTTCTTT

d_call: -
clone_size: -
j_call: TRBJ1-1
cdr3_length: 15
v_call: TRBV19
cdr3_aa: CASSISGRGGWEAFF
cdr3_nt: TGTGCCAGTAGTATTTCCGGACGGGGAGGGTGGGAAGCTTTCTTT

d_call: TRBD1
clone_size: -
j_call: TRBJ1-1
cdr3_length: 14
v_call: TRBV2
cdr3_aa: CASRGPGQAVEAFF
cdr3_nt: TGTGCCAGCAGGGGACCAGGACAGGCCGTTGAAGCTTTCTTT

d_call: TRBD2
clone_size: -
j_call: TRBJ2-5
cdr3_length: 17
v_call: TRBV3-1/TRBV3-2
cdr3_aa: CASSQGLAGGIAQTQYF
cdr3_nt: TGTGCCAGCAGCCAAGGACTAGCGGGAGGGATCGCGCAGACCCAGTACTTC

d_call: -
clone_size: once
j_call: TRBJ1-5
cdr3_length: 15
v_call: TRBV6-6
cdr3_aa: CASSYRQVGDQPQHF
cdr3_nt: TGTGCCAGCAGTTACCGCCAAGTGGGCGATCAGCCCCAGCATTTT